Sequencing of this T cell receptor (beta chain) was carried out in a study of T cell responses to AZD1222 COVID-19 vaccine. Sequencing used immunoSEQ multiplex PCR; TCRdb keeps in-frame clones, though not all of them. The sample lists 150,000 to 180,000 clones; approximately 90% were seen once. Looked up from germline, CDR1 is PRHDT and CDR2 is FYEKMQ (reference sequence). The CDR3 spans 15 residues. V lost 5 bases to trimming and J lost 3 bases; unmatched junction nucleotides: 10. Here the sequenced sample was peripheral blood, taken 28 days after the second AZD1222 dose. This receptor was taken from an adult who received the AZD1222 COVID-19 vaccine. V is TRBV13 and J is TRBJ2-7, with 7 bases that match TRBD1. CDR3 bases: TGTGCCAGCAGCGCTGGTTCAGGGGGAATCTACGAGCAGTACTTC. Translated, it gives CASSAGSGGIYEQYF. The variable domain in full, completed from reference TRBV13 and TRBJ2-7, reads AAGVIQSPRHLIKEKRETATLKCYPIPRHDTVYWYQQGPGQDPQFLISFYEKMQSDKGSIPDRFSAQQFSDYHSELNMSSLELGDSALYFCASSAGSGGIYEQYFGPGTRLTVT.